Each of the 30 T cell receptor beta chains below was sequenced from the same sample in a study of blood T cell repertoires in COVID-19 (dated by TCRdb to 2018 to 2020). Library preparation used the immunoSEQ multiplex PCR assay. Imported from immuneACCESS, the table was reduced by TCRdb to in-frame sequences with V and J called. These copies leave out some clones; in studies compared against another copy, an unresolved V gene accounts for under half, and the cause of the remainder is not known. Here the sample has 59,000 or so clones; roughly 80% occur a single time. The ten largest clones represent roughly an eighth of the sample. Sequencing input: peripheral blood. The receptors were sampled from a human donor in a cohort sampled during active COVID-19.

CDR3 amino acids: CASSAQGTLPTDTQYF. For the CDR3, the DNA is TGTGCCAGCAGTGCCCAGGGAACCCTTCCCACAGATACGCAGTATTTT. V is TRBV6-1 and J is TRBJ2-3, with a weak D call TRBD1 (5 bases). The CDR3 totals 16 residues. Trimming took off 4 bases at V and 2 bases at J, with 16 bases between the two ends. Germline assignment: CDR1 MNHNS and CDR2 SASEGT.

The chain recombines TRBV27 with TRBJ1-1, with TRBD1 identical over 7 bases. Germline CDR1 and CDR2: MNHEY and SMNVEV (reference sequence). The CDR3 extends over 17 amino acids. Trimming removed 1 base from V and 0 bases from J; junction bases left unmatched: 8. In nucleotides, the CDR3 is TGTGCCAGCAGTTTATACAGGGGATTTAACATGAACACTGAAGCTTTCTTT. Amino acids: CASSLYRGFNMNTEAFF.

CDR3 nucleotides: TGCGCCAGCAGCGGGAAACCGCTGAACACTGAAGCTTTCTTT. Protein sequence: CASSGKPLNTEAFF. The chain couples TRBV10-1 to TRBJ1-1; no clear D. Trimming cost V 6 bases and J 0 bases, with 11 bases left between them. CDR3 size: 14 residues. Germline CDR1 reads WNHNN; CDR2 reads SYGVQD (reference sequence).

This chain uses TRBV15 with TRBJ1-2; possible D gene TRBD1, 5 bases. Germline V lookup: CDR1 LNHNV, CDR2 YYDKDF (reference sequence). With 3 bases removed from V and 8 bases from J, the gap between germline ends came to 16 bases. The CDR3 loop spans 14 amino acids. The CDR3 region is CATSRETDRLGYTF. The DNA for the CDR3 is TGTGCCACCAGCAGGGAGACAGATCGGTTAGGCTACACCTTC.

The chain uses TRBV7-9 and TRBJ1-1; 9 nucleotides match TRBD1. The CDR3 has 14 amino acids. Trimming took 2 bases from V and 5 from J; bases not matched to a gene: 3. From germline, CDR1 is SEHNR and CDR2 FQNEAQ (reference sequence). The CDR3 region has the DNA TGTGCCAGCAGCTTAAAGACAGGGGGGACTGAAGCTTTCTTT. Its protein product is CASSLKTGGTEAFF.

The genes are TRBV12-3 or TRBV12-4 and TRBJ1-5; TRBD1 might be the D (5 bases). This CDR3 has 13 residues. The V end was cut by 5 bases, the J end by 7 bases, with 12 bases between. CDR3 sequence reads: CASSTGEGQPQHF. The CDR3 coding sequence is TGTGCCAGCAGTACGGGGGAGGGGCAGCCCCAGCATTTT.

Details on this clone: Within the sample, other DNA sequences also encode this same CDR3. V and J are TRBV5-1 and TRBJ2-5; TRBD2 matches 10 bases. The trim removed 3 bases at V and 5 bases at J, leaving 1 base unmatched. The CDR3 extends over 13 amino acids. The germline V gene has CDR1 SGHRS and CDR2 YFSETQ. Here the CDR3 DNA reads TGCGCCAGCAGCTCACTAGCGGGGGAGACCCAGTACTTC. Its protein is CASSSLAGETQYF.

The chain carries TRBV25-1 and TRBJ1-5, with D possibly being TRBD1 (5 bases). CDR1 and CDR2 (germline): MGHDK, SYGVNS. This CDR3 comprises 13 residues. Trimming took 6 bases from V and 9 from J, leaving 15 bases between them. CDR3 amino acids: CASRSGTGGPQHF. Here the CDR3 DNA reads TGTGCCAGCAGATCAGGTACAGGTGGGCCCCAGCATTTT. The full variable domain, with the rest looked up from reference TRBV25-1 and TRBJ1-5, is EADIYQTPRYLVIGTGKKITLECSQTMGHDKMYWYQQDPGMELHLIHYSYGVNSTEKGDLSSESTVSRIRTEHFPLTLESARPSHTSQYLCASRSGTGGPQHFGDGTRLSIL.

The CDR3 DNA reads as TGTGCCAGCAGACTTACACCGGACTTAAGCACAGATACGCAGTATTTT. Translating it yields CASRLTPDLSTDTQYF. The rearrangement links TRBV5-4 to TRBJ2-3; TRBD2 is a possible D gene (5 bases). The CDR3 covers 16 residues. The germline gives CDR1 SGHNT, CDR2 YYREEE (reference sequence). With 5 bases removed from V and 0 bases from J, the gap between germline ends came to 16 bases.

The rearrangement links TRBV10-3 to TRBJ1-6, with 7 positions matching TRBD1. CDR3 length: 13 residues. The junction had 4 bases not matched to a gene; V was cut back by 7 bases and J by 7 bases. CDR1 is ENHRY, CDR2 SYGVKD, per germline. The CDR3 DNA follows: TGTGCCATCACCGAGGACAGGAATTCACCCCTCCACTTT. As protein: CAITEDRNSPLHF.

The chain recombines TRBV5-4 with TRBJ1-2; D is undetermined. V dropped 5 bases and J dropped 2 bases, with 13 bases sitting between them. Germline values: CDR1 SGHNT, CDR2 YYREEE (reference sequence). The CDR3 is made up of 14 amino acids. This CDR3 reads CASRPPNTNYGYTF. The CDR3 nucleotides are TGTGCCAGCAGACCGCCAAACACCAACTATGGCTACACCTTC.

This chain connects TRBV28 to TRBJ1-1, with TRBD1 matching 8 bases. Germline-derived CDR1 and CDR2 are MDHEN and SYDVKM. There are 14 residues in the CDR3. Unmatched junction bases numbered 8, after V lost 6 bases and J lost 5 bases. CDR3 residues: CASRLHRGWTEAFF. CDR3 nucleotides: TGTGCCAGCAGGCTCCACAGGGGGTGGACTGAAGCTTTCTTT.

The J gene is TRBJ1-4, the V gene TRBV7-8; D might be TRBD1 (6 bases). The germline V gene has CDR1 SGHVS and CDR2 FQNEAQ. V was cut by 1 base and J by 6 bases, with 9 bases left in between. This CDR3 has 14 residues. CDR3: CASSLGRGDEKLFF. CDR3 sequence (DNA): TGTGCCAGCAGCTTAGGCAGGGGAGATGAAAAACTGTTTTTT.

The rearrangement joins TRBV29-1 to TRBJ1-1; 8 bases match TRBD1. The CDR3 is 13 residues long. Germline CDR1 reads SQVTM; CDR2 reads ANQGSEA. V trimming: 8 bases; J trimming: 1 base; junction bases outside the gene matches: 6. CDR3 nucleotide sequence: TGCAGCACCCGACAGGGGAAGAACACTGAAGCTTTCTTT. It translates to CSTRQGKNTEAFF. Full variable domain (rest looked up from reference TRBV29-1 and TRBJ1-1): SAVISQKPSRDICQRGTSLTIQCQVDSQVTMMFWYRQQPGQSLTLIATANQGSEATYESGFVIDKFPISRPNLTFSTLTVSNMSPEDSSIYLCSTRQGKNTEAFFGQGTRLTVV.

The chain uses TRBV19 and TRBJ2-3; D is possibly TRBD1 (5 bases). The CDR3 contains 13 residues. V lost 6 bases and J 2 bases, leaving 9 bases between the germline ends. The V gene's germline CDR1 is LNHDA and CDR2 SQIVND (reference sequence). CDR3 coding DNA: TGTGCCAGTAGACTCAGGGTCACAGATACGCAGTATTTT. Translation: CASRLRVTDTQYF.

This clone was observed at least ten times. The chain is built from TRBV27 and TRBJ1-1, with D possibly being TRBD1 (6 bases). Trimming took 3 bases from V and 8 from J, leaving 13 bases between them. This CDR3 region has 13 residues. The V gene's germline CDR1 is MNHEY and CDR2 SMNVEV (reference sequence). CDR3 DNA: TGTGCCAGCAGTTTCTGGGGGCCGAAGGAAGCTTTCTTT. Amino acid sequence: CASSFWGPKEAFF.

J is TRBJ1-1 and V is TRBV12-5, with 11 bases that match TRBD1. The length of the CDR3 is 15 residues. Per germline, CDR1 LGHNT and CDR2 FRNRAP. Losses at the gene ends were 2 bases for V and 4 bases for J; bases not matched to a gene: 3. CDR3 in amino acids: CASGLSGTGGTEAFF. The CDR3 nucleotides read TGTGCTAGTGGTTTGAGCGGGACAGGGGGCACTGAAGCTTTCTTT.

V usage is TRBV7-9 and J usage is TRBJ1-2; 7 bases match TRBD1. J gave up 1 base and V 3 bases, and 2 bases lay outside the gene matches. The CDR3 length is 14 residues. Germline assignment: CDR1 SEHNR and CDR2 FQNEAQ (reference sequence). The CDR3 DNA is TGTGCCAGCAGCTTGACAGGGCTTAACTATGGCTACACCTTC. Translated, it gives CASSLTGLNYGYTF.

This clone occurred a few times. CDR3 in amino acids: CASSLGGERSRQYV. In DNA form, the CDR3 reads TGTGCCAGCAGCTTAGGGGGGGAGAGGTCAAGGCAGTACGTC. The chain is built from TRBV7-9 and TRBJ2-7; a possible D gene is TRBD2 (6 bases). The CDR3 is made up of 14 amino acids. The germline V gene has CDR1 SEHNR and CDR2 FQNEAQ (reference sequence). The ends were cut back, 1 base at V and 9 bases at J, with 16 bases in the middle.

The rearrangement uses TRBV5-4 and TRBJ2-3; TRBD2 matches 9 bases. V lost 6 bases, J lost 2 bases, and 10 bases stayed unmatched. This CDR3 comprises 16 residues. CDR1 is SGHNT and CDR2 is YYREEE in the germline V gene (reference sequence). The CDR3 loop is CASTQKSGGITDTQYF. The DNA for the CDR3 is TGTGCCAGCACCCAAAAAAGCGGGGGGATCACAGATACGCAGTATTTT.

The chain combines TRBV12-3 or TRBV12-4 with TRBJ2-3; D perhaps matches TRBD2 (7 bases). Between the trimmed V and J ends, which lost 6 bases and 14 bases, there was a span of 18 bases. The CDR3 contains 12 residues. The CDR3 spells CASSSSGGPLYF. The CDR3 DNA reads as TGTGCCAGCAGCTCTTCGGGGGGCCCCCTGTATTTT.

The genes are TRBV29-1 and TRBJ2-1, with 9 bases that match TRBD2. The J segment lost 4 bases and the V segment lost 7 bases, leaving 11 bases of the junction unmatched. Looked up from germline, CDR1 is SQVTM and CDR2 is ANQGSEA. The length of the CDR3 is 15 residues. CDR3: CSARAPSGTYNEQFF. The DNA for the CDR3 is TGCAGCGCTAGGGCGCCTAGCGGGACTTACAATGAGCAGTTCTTC.

The J gene is TRBJ1-6, the V gene TRBV12-3 or TRBV12-4; tentatively, D is TRBD1 (5 bases). Between the trimmed V and J ends, which lost 5 bases and 9 bases, there was a span of 11 bases. The CDR3 sequence is 13 residues long. Here the CDR3 reads CASSQGWGSPLHF. The CDR3 DNA sequence: TGTGCCAGCAGTCAGGGTTGGGGTTCACCCCTCCACTTT.

CDR3 sequence: CATTPGGSTDTQYF. CDR3 sequence (DNA): TGTGCCACAACCCCGGGGGGGAGCACAGATACGCAGTATTTT. The V call is TRBV19, the J call TRBJ2-3, with 8 nucleotides matching TRBD2. CDR1 and CDR2 (germline): LNHDA, SQIVND (reference sequence). There are 14 residues in the CDR3. Losses at the gene ends were 10 bases for V and 0 bases for J; bases not matched to a gene: 6.

V usage is TRBV2 and J usage is TRBJ1-6, with D possibly matching TRBD1 (5 bases). CDR3 size: 15 residues. Trimming removed 4 bases at V and 6 bases at J, with 13 bases between. Germline V gene data show CDR1 as SNHLY and CDR2 as FYNNEI. The CDR3: CASSASDSFNSPLHF. The DNA of the CDR3 is TGTGCCAGCAGTGCTTCCGACAGTTTTAATTCACCCCTCCACTTT. The full variable domain, rest sourced from reference TRBV2 and TRBJ1-6, is EPEVTQTPSHQVTQMGQEVILRCVPISNHLYFYWYRQILGQKVEFLVSFYNNEISEKSEIFDDQFSVERPDGSNFTLKIRSTKLEDSAMYFCASSASDSFNSPLHFGNGTRLTVT.

This chain links TRBV6-5 with TRBJ1-2; 8 bases agree with TRBD1. The germline CDR1 and CDR2 sequences are MNHEY and SVGAGI. V trimming: 5 bases; J trimming: 7 bases; junction bases outside the gene matches: 6. This CDR3 is built from 13 residues. Written as DNA, the CDR3 is TGTGCCAGCAGTAACCCAGGGACAGGTGGCTACACCTTC. It codes for CASSNPGTGGYTF.

The chain carries TRBV7-9 and TRBJ1-6; 8 bases are a match to TRBD1. The CDR3 extends over 16 amino acids. Unmatched junction bases numbered 7, after V lost 0 bases and J lost 9 bases. CDR1 is SEHNR and CDR2 is FQNEAQ in the germline V gene (reference sequence). The CDR3 bases are TGTGCCAGCAGCTTAGCGCAGGGGGCAAGGGGTTCACCCCTCCACTTT. Translation gives CASSLAQGARGSPLHF.

The J gene is TRBJ2-5, the V gene TRBV12-5; maybe TRBD2 (5 bases). This CDR3 has 11 amino acids. V dropped 8 bases and J dropped 7 bases, with 11 bases sitting between them. Germline CDR1 LGHNT, CDR2 FRNRAP. The CDR3 bases are TGTGCTAGTAGTCAGAGCGGGACCCAGTACTTC. Amino acids: CASSQSGTQYF.

This clone occurred once. This chain uses TRBV12-5 with TRBJ2-1, with 8 bases matching TRBD2. CDR1 and CDR2 from the germline V gene are LGHNT and FRNRAP. The CDR3 totals 16 residues. Germline trimming cut 5 bases from V and 7 bases from J; bases unmatched to any gene: 13. CDR3 coding DNA: TGTGCTAGTGGTACCGCCCTTAGCGGGGCACCAAATGAGCAGTTCTTC. Encoded protein: CASGTALSGAPNEQFF.

The V gene is TRBV7-6, the J gene TRBJ1-2; the D gene is possibly TRBD1 (6 bases). The V gene lost 8 bases and the J gene lost 7 bases, with 17 bases spanning the gap. Germline V gives CDR1 SGHVS, CDR2 FNYEAQ. The CDR3 is 13 residues long. The CDR3 protein is CASSPKGESGYTF. Written as DNA, the CDR3 is TGTGCCAGCTCCCCGAAGGGGGAGAGTGGCTACACCTTC. The full variable domain, its missing parts supplied by reference TRBV7-6 and TRBJ1-2, is GAGVSQSPRYKVTKRGQDVALRCDPISGHVSLYWYRQALGQGPEFLTYFNYEAQQDKSGLPNDRFSAERPEGSISTLTIQRTEQRDSAMYRCASSPKGESGYTFGSGTRLTVV.